Below are 26 T cell receptor beta chains sequenced from a single sample in a study of T cells in Graves' hyperthyroidism and ophthalmopathy (dated by TCRdb to 2018 to 2020). To prepare the library, multiplex PCR was applied. The sequencer was an Illumina HiSeq 2000. Amplification of TCR beta CDR3 regions was carried out from RNA transcripts. The first round of RT-PCR for the TCR CDR3 was performed with the HTBI primer set and the Qiagen OneStep RT-PCR kit. Starting from the raw public reads, TCRdb applied fastp trimming at Q25, assembled clones with MiXCR and retained in-frame beta chains. One record per CDR3 amino acid sequence lists the most common genes and DNA. The sample has hundreds of thousands of distinct CDR3 sequences on record, roughly 13% of them singletons. Around a tenth of the sample is in the top ten clones. The sequencing sample was made of blood. The origin of the receptors is a woman under 30 with Graves' hyperthyroidism.

The CDR3 loop reads CASSRGDSLAGDEQFF. CDR3 nucleotides: TGTGCCAGCAGCCGGGGGGACTCACTAGCGGGAGATGAGCAGTTCTTC. The chain joins TRBV7-6 to TRBJ2-1, with TRBD2 matching 11 bases. Germline CDR1 reads SGHVS; CDR2 reads FNYEAQ. This CDR3 has 16 residues. With 5 bases clipped from V and 8 bases from J, the junction kept 11 bases outside the gene matches. The entire variable domain, with the rest obtained from reference TRBV7-6 and TRBJ2-1, is as follows: GAGVSQSPRYKVTKRGQDVALRCDPISGHVSLYWYRQALGQGPEFLTYFNYEAQQDKSGLPNDRFSAERPEGSISTLTIQRTEQRDSAMYRCASSRGDSLAGDEQFFGPGTRLTVL.

This clonotype was seen repeatedly, ten times or more. The chain is built from TRBV4-1 and TRBJ2-3, with D perhaps being TRBD1 or TRBD2 (5 bases each). The germline V gene has CDR1 MGHRA and CDR2 YSYEKL. CDR3 size: 14 residues. V lost 5 bases and J 5 bases, leaving 14 bases between the germline ends. CDR3 in amino acids: CASSFEGSGDTQYF. CDR3 DNA sequence: TGCGCCAGCAGCTTTGAGGGGTCGGGAGATACGCAGTATTTT.

This clonotype was seen at least ten times. CDR3 sequence reads: CASSTPTGTPYEQYF. CDR3 DNA: TGTGCCAGCAGCACTCCGACAGGGACTCCCTACGAGCAGTACTTC. V is TRBV28 and J is TRBJ2-7, with a weak D call TRBD1 (7 bases). With 6 bases removed from V and 2 bases from J, the gap between germline ends came to 17 bases. There are 15 residues in the CDR3. Per germline, CDR1 MDHEN and CDR2 SYDVKM.

This clonotype has a count of ten or more. The rearrangement links TRBV7-9 to TRBJ1-1; 9 nucleotides agree with TRBD1. This CDR3 is built from 14 residues. The ends lost 5 bases at V and 5 bases at J; junction bases unmatched: 6. Germline V lookup: CDR1 SEHNR, CDR2 FQNEAQ (reference sequence). CDR3 protein: CASSKTGGGTEAFF. Here the CDR3 DNA reads TGTGCCAGCAGCAAAACAGGGGGCGGTACTGAAGCTTTCTTT.

This clonotype was seen at least ten times. The chain links TRBV18 to TRBJ1-1; D not resolved. This CDR3 has 15 residues. Trimming pared 4 bases from V and 4 bases from J, leaving 16 bases between. CDR1 and CDR2 from the germline V gene are KGHSH and LQKENI. As DNA, the CDR3 is TGTGCCAGCTCACGCGTTATTGGCTTGGGCACTGAAGCTTTCTTT. It yields the protein CASSRVIGLGTEAFF.

This clonotype was seen ten or more times. The V gene is TRBV6-1, the J gene TRBJ1-1; D unresolved. Germline loops: CDR1 MNHNS, CDR2 SASEGT. This CDR3 contains 15 residues. V shed 5 bases and J shed 0 bases, with 13 bases lying between them. This CDR3 is CASSSGGLMNTEAFF. Here the CDR3 DNA reads TGTGCCAGCAGTTCGGGCGGACTTATGAACACTGAAGCTTTCTTT.

The gene calls are TRBV18 and TRBJ1-1, with D tentatively TRBD1 (5 bases). V was shortened by 5 bases and J by 5 bases, with 21 bases between the two germline ends. Germline V CDR1 and CDR2: KGHSH, LQKENI. The CDR3 consists of 16 residues. The CDR3 loop reads CASSSQGFSTETEAFF. The DNA for the CDR3 is TGTGCCAGCTCATCCCAGGGATTCAGCACGGAAACTGAAGCTTTCTTT.

This clonotype has at least ten counts. The chain carries TRBV27 and TRBJ2-2; D uncertain. The CDR3 contains 14 residues. The germline CDR1 and CDR2 sequences are MNHEY and SMNVEV (reference sequence). The V and J ends lost 6 bases and 7 bases respectively, with 15 bases between them. In nucleotides, the CDR3 is TGTGCCAGCAGACAGACTGCGGTGGGCGGGGAGCTGTTTTTT. It translates to CASRQTAVGGELFF.

Concerning this clonotype: A much larger clone lies one base from this, so it may be a read error. The rearrangement joins TRBV5-1 to TRBJ2-7; tentative D call: TRBD2 (6 bases). The length of the CDR3 is 14 residues. Germline CDR1 reads SGHRS; CDR2 reads YFSETQ. The CDR3 loop reads CASGAGRWSSEQYF. The CDR3 DNA reads as TGCGCCAGCGGCGCGGGACGCTGGTCCTCCGAGCAGTACTTC.

The rearrangement joins TRBV10-3 to TRBJ2-5, with 9 bases identical to TRBD2. Germline loops: CDR1 ENHRY, CDR2 SYGVKD. The CDR3 totals 14 residues. The J segment lost 5 bases and the V segment lost 8 bases, leaving 9 bases of the junction unmatched. The CDR3 sequence: CAISGASGAETQYF. CDR3 nucleotide sequence: TGTGCCATCTCGGGGGCTAGCGGGGCTGAGACCCAGTACTTC.

About this clonotype: A much larger clonotype is one base distant, so this may be a read error. The chain combines TRBV5-1 with TRBJ2-1; no definite D call. The CDR3 totals 14 residues. V was shortened by 0 bases and J by 0 bases, with 4 bases between the two germline ends. The V gene's germline CDR1 is SGHRS and CDR2 YFSETQ. The CDR3 region is CASSLVRSYNEQFF. The CDR3 nucleotides read TGCGCCAGCAGCTTGGTTCGCTCCTACAATGAGCAGTTCTTC.

This clonotype was observed a handful of times. The chain recombines TRBV7-9 with TRBJ1-4; D unresolved. This CDR3 spans 14 amino acids. CDR1 SEHNR and CDR2 FQNEAQ come from the germline V gene (reference sequence). With 3 bases removed from V and 4 bases from J, the gap between germline ends came to 9 bases. The CDR3 loop is CASSLPSVNEKLFF. CDR3 DNA: TGTGCCAGCAGCTTGCCAAGCGTTAATGAAAAACTGTTTTTT.

This chain uses TRBV12-3 or TRBV12-4 with TRBJ2-7, with no clear D. The germline V and J ends were trimmed by 5 bases and 4 bases, with 9 bases remaining between them. The CDR3 has 12 amino acids. The CDR3 region has the DNA TGTGCCAGCAGTCGCCTCCTTTACGAGCAGTACTTC. Amino acids: CASSRLLYEQYF.

This clonotype was seen only a few times. The chain joins TRBV25-1 to TRBJ2-3, with TRBD1 identical over 9 bases. Germline trimming cut 3 bases from V and 1 base from J; bases unmatched to any gene: 2. Germline CDR1 MGHDK, CDR2 SYGVNS. The CDR3 is 15 residues long. CDR3 loop: CASSEGQGGTDTQYF. DNA for the CDR3: TGTGCCAGCAGTGAGGGACAGGGTGGCACAGATACGCAGTATTTT.

The table lists this clonotype with many counts. The chain joins TRBV28 to TRBJ2-7, with TRBD1 identical over 8 bases. The germline V gene has CDR1 MDHEN and CDR2 SYDVKM. The CDR3 consists of 13 residues. V lost 7 bases, J lost 3 bases, and 5 bases stayed unmatched. The CDR3 loop reads CASKGQARYEQYF. The CDR3 coding sequence is TGTGCCAGCAAGGGACAGGCCCGCTACGAGCAGTACTTC.

Notes on this clonotype: A much larger clone sits a single nucleotide away, making a read error possible. This chain connects TRBV12-3 or TRBV12-4 to TRBJ1-1; 7 bases agree with TRBD1. The CDR3 contains 16 residues. V lost 5 bases and J lost 4; bases outside the gene matches: 13. In nucleotides, the CDR3 is TGTGCCAGCAGTGAGTCGGCAGGGGGGGATGGCACTGAAGCTTTCTTT. Translated: CASSESAGGDGTEAFF.

This clonotype is a singleton in its sample. A much larger clone is a single base away; this may be a read error. The rearrangement uses TRBV7-2 and TRBJ2-4; D uncertain. The CDR3 is 14 amino acids. CDR1 and CDR2 (germline): SGHTA, FQGNSA. Trimming removed 3 bases from V and 2 bases from J, with 8 bases in between. The CDR3 bases are TGTGCCAGCAGCTTGCTTCTGACCAAAAACATTCAGTACTTC. It yields the protein CASSLLLTKNIQYF. The whole variable domain, filled in from reference TRBV7-2 and TRBJ2-4, reads GAGVSQSPSNKVTEKGKDVELRCDPISGHTALYWYRQSLGQGLEFLIYFQGNSAPDKSGLPSDRFSAERTGGSVSTLTIQRTQQEDSAVYLCASSLLLTKNIQYFGAGTRLSVL.

V and J are TRBV11-1 and TRBJ2-5, with 9 bases matching TRBD1. The CDR3 runs to 14 residues. Germline lookup yields CDR1 SGHAT and CDR2 FQDESV (reference sequence). V was pared by 5 bases and J by 5 bases, with 6 bases of the junction left unmatched. CDR3 in DNA: TGTGCCAGCAGCGGGGACAGGGTCTGGGAGACCCAGTACTTC. This translates into CASSGDRVWETQYF.

This clonotype was found many times. The genes are TRBV30 and TRBJ1-1; D is ambiguous. Germline V lookup: CDR1 GTSNPN, CDR2 SVGIG (reference sequence). The germline V and J ends were trimmed by 0 bases and 9 bases, with 8 bases remaining between them. This CDR3 is 11 amino acids long. The DNA for the CDR3 is TGTGCCTGGAGTGTCGAAGGGAAAGCTTTCTTT. This gives the protein CAWSVEGKAFF. Supplemented by reference TRBV30 and TRBJ1-1, the full variable domain reads SQTIHQWPATLVQPVGSPLSLECTVEGTSNPNLYWYRQAAGRGLQLLFYSVGIGQISSEVPQNLSASRPQDRQFILSSKKLLLSDSGFYLCAWSVEGKAFFGQGTRLTVV.

There are many counts of this clonotype. The V gene is TRBV28, the J gene TRBJ1-2; weak D call: TRBD1 (5 bases). Germline CDR1 is MDHEN and CDR2 is SYDVKM. The CDR3 extends over 11 amino acids. Trimming took 9 bases from V and 5 from J, leaving 10 bases between them. CDR3 sequence (DNA): TGTGCCAGTGGACACGCGTATGGCTACACCTTC. This codes for CASGHAYGYTF.

This clonotype showed up just a few times. V is TRBV19 and J is TRBJ1-2, with D possibly TRBD1 on 5 matching bases. The germline V gene has CDR1 LNHDA and CDR2 SQIVND (reference sequence). There are 14 residues in the CDR3. Trimming took 5 bases from V and 7 from J, leaving 17 bases between them. CDR3 protein: CASSVLRDASGYTF. CDR3 coding DNA: TGTGCCAGTAGTGTCCTCCGGGACGCCAGTGGCTACACCTTC.

The V call is TRBV12-3 or TRBV12-4, the J call TRBJ2-7, with 7 bases identical to TRBD1. The CDR3 sequence is 13 residues long. V lost 6 bases, J lost 4 bases, and 6 bases stayed unmatched. CDR3 sequence (DNA): TGTGCCAGCAGCCCCAGGGGGATGTACGAGCAGTACTTC. As protein: CASSPRGMYEQYF.

This chain joins TRBV7-6 and TRBJ2-2; 11 bases agree with TRBD1. The V gene end was trimmed by 5 bases and the J gene end by 6 bases; junction bases not matched to a gene: 5. CDR1 and CDR2 (germline): SGHVS, FNYEAQ. The CDR3 loop spans 15 amino acids. The CDR3 nucleotides read TGTGCCAGCAGCCCGGACAGGGGGCGTCCCGGGGAGCTGTTTTTT. This translates into CASSPDRGRPGELFF.

A word on this clonotype: Sequence at one end of the junction differs from germline and may be a read error. The V gene is TRBV4-3, the J gene TRBJ2-7; TRBD2 matches 9 bases. Germline V gene data show CDR1 as LGHNA and CDR2 as YSLEER. This CDR3 comprises 15 residues. CDR3 DNA sequence: TGCGCCAGCAGCTCCCGTAGCGGGAGCTCCCACGAACAGTACTTC. Its protein is CASSSRSGSSHEQYF.

This chain links TRBV4-1 with TRBJ1-5; D might be TRBD1 (5 bases). V was cut by 4 bases and J by 6 bases, with 16 bases left in between. This CDR3 has 15 residues. Germline values: CDR1 MGHRA, CDR2 YSYEKL. CDR3 sequence: CASSRDRAGSQPQHF. The CDR3 nucleotides are TGCGCCAGCAGCCGAGATCGGGCAGGGTCTCAGCCCCAGCATTTT.

The chain uses TRBV24-1 and TRBJ2-1; D might be TRBD1 or TRBD2, each matching 5 bases. This CDR3 spans 15 amino acids. The V gene lost 4 bases and the J gene lost 6 bases, with 15 bases spanning the gap. CDR1 and CDR2 (germline): KGHDR, SFDVKD. CDR3 amino acids: CATSDPTGPGNEQFF. Here the CDR3 DNA reads TGTGCCACCAGTGACCCGACGGGGCCGGGCAATGAGCAGTTCTTC.